This passage covers 14 T cell receptor beta chains from one sample sequenced in a study of cytomegalovirus exposure and HLA in healthy donors. The PCR employed 60 Vbeta primers together with 13 Jbeta primers. The method was immunoSEQ multiplex PCR; TCRdb's version includes in-frame clones alone and lacks a portion of them. Of 200,000 or so clones in the sample, 75% to 85% were seen once. Sequenced sample: PBMCs. These receptors originate from a woman aged 35 to 49 in good health and CMV-seronegative.

The chain carries TRBV20-1 and TRBJ2-1; no firm D call. Germline assignment: CDR1 DFQATT and CDR2 SNEGSKA (reference sequence). The CDR3 has 10 residues. V lost 2 bases and J 8 bases, leaving 4 bases between the germline ends. DNA for the CDR3: TGCAGTGCTAGATCTGATGAGCAGTTCTTC. Protein: CSARSDEQFF.

The gene calls are TRBV11-2 and TRBJ2-5; 10 bases are shared with TRBD2. The length of the CDR3 is 18 residues. Germline-derived CDR1 and CDR2 are SGHAT and FQNNGV. The ends lost 1 base at V and 0 bases at J; junction bases unmatched: 8. For the CDR3, the DNA is TGTGCCAGCAGCTTAGGAGTGGTTAGCGGGAGGTACCAAGAGACCCAGTACTTC. Its protein is CASSLGVVSGRYQETQYF.

On this clone itself: Other nucleotide sequences in the sample specify the same CDR3. V gene TRBV5-1 combines with J gene TRBJ2-3, with D possibly TRBD1 on 6 matching bases. CDR3 length equals 13 residues. Germline V gene lookup returns CDR1 SGHRS and CDR2 YFSETQ. V was shortened by 0 bases and J by 4 bases, with 6 bases between the two germline ends. The CDR3 coding sequence is TGCGCCAGCAGCTTGGAGGGGGCAGATACGCAGTATTTT. Translating gives CASSLEGADTQYF.

The CDR3 DNA follows: TGTGCCAGCAGTTCCCGGACAGGGGGCGAATGGGAGACCCAGTACTTC. The encoded protein is CASSSRTGGEWETQYF. The chain uses TRBV27 and TRBJ2-5; 11 bases agree with TRBD1. The CDR3 loop spans 16 amino acids. Trimming removed 4 bases from V and 5 bases from J; junction bases left unmatched: 9. Germline V gene lookup returns CDR1 MNHEY and CDR2 SMNVEV (reference sequence).

The V call is TRBV2, the J call TRBJ2-2; 8 bases are a match to TRBD2. CDR1 is SNHLY and CDR2 is FYNNEI in the germline V gene. The ends lost 3 bases at V and 6 bases at J; junction bases unmatched: 18. The CDR3 length is 19 residues. CDR3 sequence: CASSDLMAQAGVNSGELFF. CDR3 coding DNA: TGTGCCAGCAGTGATTTGATGGCCCAAGCGGGAGTGAATTCCGGGGAGCTGTTTTTT.

This clone was picked up one time. V and J are TRBV7-2 and TRBJ2-5; D not certain. Trimming took off 5 bases at V and 5 bases at J, with 6 bases between the two ends. This CDR3 spans 11 amino acids. Germline V lookup: CDR1 SGHTA, CDR2 FQGNSA. The DNA of the CDR3 is TGTGCCAGCAGCCACTCGGAGACCCAGTACTTC. Protein product: CASSHSETQYF.

This sequence joins TRBV30 and TRBJ2-1; D might be TRBD1 (7 bases). Germline CDR1 is GTSNPN and CDR2 is SVGIG (reference sequence). The CDR3 is 15 amino acids. V dropped 3 bases and J dropped 4 bases, with 16 bases sitting between them. CDR3 residues: CAWRGGRGTYNEQFF. The DNA of the CDR3 is TGTGCCTGGAGGGGGGGCAGGGGGACTTACAATGAGCAGTTCTTC.

The chain recombines TRBV4-1 with TRBJ2-5; 9 bases are a match to TRBD1. The CDR3 spans 16 residues. The trim removed 1 base at V and 7 bases at J, leaving 10 bases unmatched. Germline loops: CDR1 MGHRA, CDR2 YSYEKL. CDR3: CASSQGRDREQGTQYF. Written as DNA, the CDR3 is TGCGCCAGCAGCCAAGGACGGGACAGGGAGCAGGGGACCCAGTACTTC.

The rearrangement uses TRBV4-2 and TRBJ1-5; TRBD1 matches 7 bases. The ends lost 0 bases at V and 1 base at J; junction bases unmatched: 6. CDR1 and CDR2 (germline): LGHNA, YNFKEQ. This CDR3 region has 17 residues. The CDR3 loop reads CASSQDTGTASNQPQHF. The CDR3 region has the DNA TGTGCCAGCAGCCAAGACACCGGGACAGCGAGCAATCAGCCCCAGCATTTT.

The gene calls are TRBV2 and TRBJ2-5; TRBD1 might be the D (6 bases). Gene TRBJ2-7 matches the end of the DNA better, so the J call may be wrong. In germline, CDR1 is SNHLY, CDR2 FYNNEI. CDR3 length: 13 amino acids. CDR3 DNA: TGTGCCAGCTCCCGACAGGTAGGCTACGAGCAGTACTTC. This gives the protein CASSRQVGYEQYF.

The CDR3 sequence: CASSQTGTRLDYGYTF. The DNA of the CDR3 is TGTGCCAGCAGCCAGACGGGCACCCGACTAGACTATGGCTACACCTTC. The chain has TRBV11-2 and TRBJ1-2; D ambiguous. V dropped 5 bases and J dropped 3 bases, with 19 bases sitting between them. Germline V CDR1 and CDR2: SGHAT, FQNNGV. The CDR3 loop spans 16 amino acids.

J is TRBJ1-2 and V is TRBV28, with D possibly TRBD1 on 5 matching bases. In germline, CDR1 is MDHEN, CDR2 SYDVKM. With 2 bases removed from V and 8 bases from J, the gap between germline ends came to 15 bases. The CDR3 consists of 14 residues. The DNA of the CDR3 is TGTGCCAGCAGTTTAAGACAGACGTATGGCGGCTACACCTTC. Residues: CASSLRQTYGGYTF.

This sequence joins TRBV27 and TRBJ1-1, with 7 bases aligning to TRBD1. Germline CDR1 and CDR2: MNHEY and SMNVEV (reference sequence). V shed 5 bases and J 3 bases; nucleotides not matched to a gene: 15. This CDR3 has 17 amino acids. CDR3 sequence (DNA): TGTGCCAGCAGTAAAAATCCGGGACAGAGCGTGGACACTGAAGCTTTCTTT. It encodes CASSKNPGQSVDTEAFF.

A few counts support this clone. The chain links TRBV7-3 to TRBJ2-1; 11 bases match TRBD2. CDR3 size: 15 residues. CDR1 SGHTA and CDR2 FQGTGA come from the germline V gene. J lost 9 bases, V lost 2 bases, and 6 bases had no gene match. The CDR3 here is CASSLGSSGRSEQFF. CDR3 bases: TGTGCCAGCAGCTTAGGGTCTAGCGGGAGGAGTGAGCAGTTCTTC.